A single sample is the source of the 26 T cell receptor beta chains below, sequenced in a study of STAT5B mutations in CD4+ large granular lymphocyte leukemia (dated by TCRdb to 2021 to 2024). The protocol used for the library was the immunoSEQ multiplex PCR assay. TCRdb limited this immuneACCESS table to in-frame rearrangements with V and J called. A share of clones is missing; checked studies link under half to unresolved V genes, and the rest is unexplained. This sample holds about 23,000 clones; about 79% were observed only once. Jointly, the top ten make up 0.42% of the sample. Sequencing was done on a sample of CD4+ T cells from blood buffy coats. These receptors were taken from a human donor in good health.

The V gene is TRBV10-3, the J gene TRBJ2-3; perhaps TRBD2 as D (6 bases). Trimming pared 5 bases from V and 4 bases from J, leaving 16 bases between. The CDR3 extends over 15 amino acids. Looked up from germline, CDR1 is ENHRY and CDR2 is SYGVKD. The CDR3 protein is CAISTGTGGADTQYF. The CDR3 coding sequence is TGTGCCATCAGTACCGGGACTGGCGGAGCAGATACGCAGTATTTT.

The CDR3: CASSLRAGARTDTQYF. Here the CDR3 DNA reads TGCGCCAGCAGCTTGAGGGCGGGAGCCCGCACAGATACGCAGTATTTT. The chain has TRBV5-1 and TRBJ2-3, with 7 bases matching TRBD2. CDR1 and CDR2 from the germline V gene are SGHRS and YFSETQ. V dropped 1 base and J dropped 1; count of bases not matched to a gene: 6. CDR3 size: 16 residues.

V is TRBV4-1 and J is TRBJ2-2; 7 bases fit TRBD2. CDR3 length: 17 residues. Trimming took 3 bases from V and 4 from J; bases not matched to a gene: 11. Germline V gives CDR1 MGHRA, CDR2 YSYEKL. DNA for the CDR3: TGCGCCAGCAGCCATTTAGATATGGGACTAAGCACCGGGGAGCTGTTTTTT. As protein: CASSHLDMGLSTGELFF.

This clone was counted once. J is TRBJ2-3 and V is TRBV27, with 7 bases matching TRBD1. From germline, CDR1 is MNHEY and CDR2 SMNVEV (reference sequence). The CDR3 runs to 15 residues. Trimming took 8 bases from V and 6 from J; bases not matched to a gene: 14. CDR3 DNA: TGTGCCAGCGCCCCACCGAGACAGGGTGTGGATACGCAGTATTTT. Its translation is CASAPPRQGVDTQYF.

V and J are TRBV4-1 and TRBJ2-6; D gene uncertain. Per the germline V gene, CDR1 is MGHRA and CDR2 is YSYEKL. The CDR3 contains 20 residues. V was trimmed by 3 bases and J by 2 bases, leaving 23 bases between them. The CDR3 DNA reads TGCGCCAGCAGCCACCCCACCGGTGGGAACACCTATCCTGGGGCCAACGTCCTGACTTTC. This translates into CASSHPTGGNTYPGANVLTF.

V usage is TRBV5-1 and J usage is TRBJ2-7; a possible D gene is TRBD2 (5 bases). The CDR3 loop spans 15 amino acids. The germline CDR1 and CDR2 sequences are SGHRS and YFSETQ. Trimming removed 0 bases at V and 7 bases at J, with 17 bases between. The CDR3 reads CASSLVEGSPREQYF. As DNA, the CDR3 is TGCGCCAGCAGCTTGGTTGAGGGATCCCCCCGGGAGCAGTACTTC.

The CDR3 DNA is TGTGCCAGTAGTAGGGGACGGGACTATGGCTACACCTTC. It translates to CASSRGRDYGYTF. The chain combines TRBV19 with TRBJ1-2, with D tentatively TRBD1 (5 bases). The CDR3 loop spans 13 amino acids. The germline V and J ends were trimmed by 4 bases and 3 bases, with 9 bases remaining between them. The germline CDR1 and CDR2 sequences are LNHDA and SQIVND (reference sequence).

DNA of the CDR3: TGTGCCAGCACCCCCCGCTCTGGAAACACCATATATTTT. Residues: CASTPRSGNTIYF. V is TRBV7-9 and J is TRBJ1-3, with no clear D. V dropped 7 bases and J dropped 0 bases, with 7 bases sitting between them. The CDR3 is 13 residues long. The V gene's germline CDR1 is SEHNR and CDR2 FQNEAQ (reference sequence).

This clone has a handful of counts. An end of the junction does not agree with germline; a read error may underlie this. The chain is built from TRBV2 and TRBJ1-4; TRBD1 aligns across 8 bases. CDR1 is SNHLY and CDR2 is FYNNEI in the germline V gene. The CDR3 loop spans 13 amino acids. The CDR3 sequence is CASMFQGATLPSF. In nucleotides, the CDR3 is TGTGCCAGCATGTTTCAGGGGGCCACTTTGCCCTCATTT.

This chain uses TRBV10-2 with TRBJ1-6; unclear D gene. With 2 bases removed from V and 4 bases from J, the gap between germline ends came to 3 bases. From germline, CDR1 is WSHSY and CDR2 SAAADI. The CDR3 is 13 residues long. The CDR3 loop reads CASSEDYNSPLHF. CDR3 coding DNA: TGCGCCAGCAGTGAGGATTATAATTCACCCCTCCACTTT.

The chain carries TRBV7-9 and TRBJ1-5; TRBD1 might be the D (5 bases). CDR3 size: 14 residues. Trimming shortened V by 3 bases and J by 6 bases, and 12 bases separated the two germline ends. Germline CDR1 and CDR2: SEHNR and FQNEAQ (reference sequence). The CDR3 protein is CASSFGARGQPQHF. CDR3 in DNA: TGTGCCAGCAGCTTCGGGGCACGGGGTCAGCCCCAGCATTTT.

The DNA for the CDR3 is TGCGCCACCTCCCAGGGAGTATCCTACGAGCAGTACTTC. Amino acids: CATSQGVSYEQYF. V usage is TRBV10-2 and J usage is TRBJ2-7; TRBD1 or TRBD2 may be the D gene (5 bases each). The CDR3 is 13 residues long. Germline loops: CDR1 WSHSY, CDR2 SAAADI. Trimming cost V 10 bases and J 1 base, with 14 bases left between them.

The V gene is TRBV11-2, the J gene TRBJ2-2, with 7 nucleotides matching TRBD1. The CDR3 extends over 14 amino acids. Germline CDR1 SGHAT, CDR2 FQNNGV. Losses at the gene ends were 3 bases for V and 4 bases for J; bases not matched to a gene: 2. For the CDR3, the DNA is TGTGCCAGCAGCTTCCGGGACAGCACCGGGGAGCTGTTTTTT. It encodes CASSFRDSTGELFF.

This rearrangement joins TRBV9 to TRBJ2-3, with 9 bases that match TRBD2. V lost 0 bases to trimming and J lost 5 bases; unmatched junction nucleotides: 10. Germline CDR1 and CDR2: SGDLS and YYNGEE. The CDR3 has 17 amino acids. CDR3 sequence (DNA): TGTGCCAGCAGCGTAGGGACGACGGCGGGAGGGATAGATACGCAGTATTTT. This codes for CASSVGTTAGGIDTQYF.

The CDR3 bases are TGTGCCAGCAGCCCTTCAGGGGGCGGGTCCTACGAGCAGTACTTC. It translates to CASSPSGGGSYEQYF. This chain connects TRBV4-2 to TRBJ2-7, with 8 bases aligning to TRBD1. The V segment lost 4 bases and the J segment 1 base; nucleotides outside the gene matches: 6. The CDR3 consists of 15 residues. Germline CDR1 reads LGHNA; CDR2 reads YNFKEQ.

The chain recombines TRBV11-3 with TRBJ1-1, with D perhaps matching TRBD1 (5 bases). The V end lost 5 bases, the J end lost 5 bases, and 15 bases lay between the germline ends. The CDR3 sequence is 14 residues long. CDR1 and CDR2 from the germline V gene are SGHNT and YENEEA. The CDR3 sequence is CASSPPGGTTEAFF. The CDR3 DNA sequence: TGTGCCAGCAGCCCGCCCGGGGGAACTACTGAAGCTTTCTTT.

The chain links TRBV6-6 to TRBJ1-2; D is uncertain. This CDR3 comprises 13 residues. Trimming cost V 6 bases and J 7 bases, with 15 bases left between them. Germline assignment: CDR1 MNHNY and CDR2 SVGAGI (reference sequence). The DNA of the CDR3 is TGTGCCAGCAGCTACCTTTCCCTGGGTGGCTACACCTTC. This translates into CASSYLSLGGYTF.

J is TRBJ2-7 and V is TRBV9; 11 positions match TRBD2. CDR3 length: 16 residues. The V gene's germline CDR1 is SGDLS and CDR2 YYNGEE. V was clipped by 4 bases and J by 1 base; unmatched bases: 7. CDR3 sequence: CASSPMGLAASYEQYF. The CDR3 DNA follows: TGTGCCAGCAGCCCAATGGGACTAGCGGCATCCTACGAGCAGTACTTC.

The chain is built from TRBV11-2 and TRBJ2-7, with 12 nucleotides matching TRBD2. This CDR3 region has 14 residues. Germline assignment: CDR1 SGHAT and CDR2 FQNNGV. Germline trimming cut 6 bases from V and 2 bases from J; bases unmatched to any gene: 2. The CDR3 spells CASRTSGGTYEQYF. The CDR3 coding sequence is TGTGCCAGCAGGACTAGCGGGGGAACCTACGAGCAGTACTTC.

The rearrangement uses TRBV19 and TRBJ1-2; 7 bases match TRBD1. V lost 7 bases to trimming and J lost 7 bases; unmatched junction nucleotides: 12. Germline V CDR1 and CDR2: LNHDA, SQIVND (reference sequence). This CDR3 has 14 amino acids. This CDR3 is CASTIAGTARGYTF. The CDR3 nucleotides read TGTGCCAGTACCATCGCCGGGACAGCCCGTGGCTACACCTTC.

The gene calls are TRBV5-6 and TRBJ2-7; D call uncertain. The germline gives CDR1 SGHDT, CDR2 YYEEEE. The CDR3 has 17 residues. Trimming pared 2 bases from V and 1 base from J, leaving 19 bases between. The CDR3 DNA reads as TGTGCCAGCAGCTTCGTCGGCGTAGGGCCGAGGTCCTACGAGCAGTACTTC. Translating gives CASSFVGVGPRSYEQYF.

The chain uses TRBV11-3 and TRBJ2-5, with 14 bases that match TRBD2. Germline lookup yields CDR1 SGHNT and CDR2 YENEEA. The V and J ends lost 3 bases and 1 base, in that order; junction bases with no gene match: 4. The CDR3 has 17 amino acids. The CDR3 loop reads CASSLGLAGVPQETQYF. In DNA, the CDR3 is TGTGCCAGCAGCTTGGGACTAGCGGGAGTCCCCCAAGAGACCCAGTACTTC.

The chain carries TRBV4-2 and TRBJ2-1, with 9 positions matching TRBD2. CDR3 size: 17 residues. The germline gives CDR1 LGHNA, CDR2 YNFKEQ. V gave up 1 base and J gave up 1 base; unmatched junction bases: 5. Here the CDR3 reads CASSQVGTSLSYNEQFF. The DNA for the CDR3 is TGTGCCAGCAGCCAAGTCGGGACTAGCTTGTCCTACAATGAGCAGTTCTTC.

J is TRBJ2-7 and V is TRBV11-2, with D possibly being TRBD1 (6 bases). CDR3 length: 15 residues. Germline CDR1 reads SGHAT; CDR2 reads FQNNGV. V lost 1 base, J lost 0 bases, and 10 bases lay in between. CDR3 region: CASSLVQGSSYEQYF. CDR3 coding DNA: TGTGCCAGCAGCTTAGTACAGGGTAGCTCCTACGAGCAGTACTTC. Together with reference TRBV11-2 and TRBJ2-7, the CDR3 gives the full variable domain: EAGVAQSPRYKIIEKRQSVAFWCNPISGHATLYWYQQILGQGPKLLIQFQNNGVVDDSQLPKDRFSAERLKGVDSTLKIQPAKLEDSAVYLCASSLVQGSSYEQYFGPGTRLTVT.

The chain is built from TRBV5-1 and TRBJ2-7; D might be TRBD1 (5 bases). V was shortened by 8 bases and J by 3 bases, with 12 bases between the two germline ends. The CDR3 loop spans 12 amino acids. Germline V gene lookup returns CDR1 SGHRS and CDR2 YFSETQ. CDR3 loop: CASTDSDYEQYF. CDR3 bases: TGCGCCAGTACCGACAGTGACTACGAGCAGTACTTC.

The V call is TRBV7-9, the J call TRBJ2-1; 11 bases map to TRBD2. The CDR3 sequence is 15 residues long. Unmatched junction bases numbered 8, after V lost 4 bases and J lost 9 bases. The germline CDR1 and CDR2 sequences are SEHNR and FQNEAQ (reference sequence). The CDR3 protein is CASSSAPTSGIEQFF. CDR3 sequence (DNA): TGTGCCAGCAGCTCTGCCCCGACTAGCGGGATTGAGCAGTTCTTC.